This T cell receptor (beta chain) was sequenced for a study of blood T cell repertoires in COVID-19. Study background: There were acute and convalescent COVID-19 samples, and they came from the United States, Italy and Spain. Sample material is recorded as cDNA or gDNA derived from T cells, B-cell-depleted T cells, or PBMCs.

Authors' analysis steps: Amplification of reference gene primers provided the estimated nucleated cell counts. Generated by immunoSEQ multiplex PCR, the TCRdb table keeps only in-frame clones and is missing some. The DNA was the basis for D and trimming; V, J and clone size are from that table. This table holds 40,000 to 55,000 clones, approximately 84% found once. This clone appeared a few times. Sequencing was carried out using peripheral blood. The receptor's source is a man aged 50-59 years with acute or convalescent COVID-19.

The CDR3 sequence: CASSPGQTNTGELFF. The CDR3 DNA reads TGTGCCAGCAGCCCGGGACAGACGAACACCGGGGAGCTGTTTTTT. V and J are TRBV7-3 and TRBJ2-2; 7 bases are shared with TRBD1. The germline gives CDR1 SGHTA, CDR2 FQGTGA. V shed 5 bases, J shed 0 bases, and the junction held 3 bases outside the gene matches. CDR3 length equals 15 residues.